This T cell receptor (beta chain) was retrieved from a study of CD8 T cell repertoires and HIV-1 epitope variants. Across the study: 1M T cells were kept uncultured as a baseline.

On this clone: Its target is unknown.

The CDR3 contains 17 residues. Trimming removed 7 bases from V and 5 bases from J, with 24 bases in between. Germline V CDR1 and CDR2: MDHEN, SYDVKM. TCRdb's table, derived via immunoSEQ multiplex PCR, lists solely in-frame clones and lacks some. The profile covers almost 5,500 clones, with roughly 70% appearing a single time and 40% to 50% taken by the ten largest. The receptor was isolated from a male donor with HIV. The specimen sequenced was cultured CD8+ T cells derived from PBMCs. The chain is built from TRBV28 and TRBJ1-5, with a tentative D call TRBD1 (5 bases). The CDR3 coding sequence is TGTGCCAGCACCCAAGGAGGAGGGGAAGGGGCCCATCAGCCCCAGCATTTT. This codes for CASTQGGGEGAHQPQHF. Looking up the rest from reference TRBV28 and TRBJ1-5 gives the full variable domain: DVKVTQSSRYLVKRTGEKVFLECVQDMDHENMFWYRQDPGLGLRLIYFSYDVKMKEKGDIPEGYSVSREKKERFSLILESASTNQTSMYLCASTQGGGEGAHQPQHFGDGTRLSIL.